Listed below are T cell receptor beta chains from one sample, sequenced in a study of T cell changes during pregnancy in multiple sclerosis. The protocol was immunoSEQ multiplex PCR, while the TCRdb copy is restricted to in-frame clones and leaves out a portion. The sample consists of 30,000 or so clones, roughly 87% of them appearing once. The sequences come from CD8+ T cells from peripheral blood mononuclear cells, collected in the first trimester of pregnancy. The receptors stem from a female donor with multiple sclerosis, enrolled in a pregnancy study. CDR3s include the opening cysteine and the closing phenylalanine or tryptophan. Each record gives: clone size, J gene, D gene, V gene, CDR3 protein, CDR3 DNA. The D gene is left open where the match is weak. Clone size is not always given. Where it is, it says once, few, many or a class for expanded clones.

>.|TRBJ1-1|.|TRBV10-3
CAISSDTGTEAFF
TGTGCCATCAGTAGTGATACAGGCACTGAAGCTTTCTTT
>.|TRBJ1-1|TRBD1|TRBV28
CASSLRDRYLSNTEAFF
TGTGCCAGCAGTTTACGGGACAGGTATCTTTCGAACACTGAAGCTTTCTTT
>.|TRBJ2-1|.|TRBV7-9
CASSPQGDHEQFF
TGTGCCAGCAGCCCCCAGGGTGACCATGAGCAGTTCTTC
>few|TRBJ2-1|TRBD2|TRBV10-3
CASDSGGAYNEQFF
TGTGCCAGCGATAGCGGGGGAGCCTACAATGAGCAGTTCTTC
>.|TRBJ2-7|.|TRBV5-6
CASSLDGGHEQYF
TGTGCCAGCAGCCTGGACGGGGGTCACGAGCAGTACTTC
>many|TRBJ2-6|.|TRBV6-5
CASSYSEVSGANVLTF
TGTGCCAGCAGTTACTCGGAGGTTTCTGGGGCCAACGTCCTGACTTTC
>once|TRBJ2-3|TRBD2|TRBV27
CASRKLAGVRTDTQYF
TGTGCCAGCAGAAAACTAGCGGGAGTAAGGACAGATACGCAGTATTTT
>.|TRBJ1-2|TRBD1|TRBV18
CASSLSTGYYGYTF
TGTGCCAGCTCACTCTCGACAGGGTACTATGGCTACACCTTC
>.|TRBJ2-2|TRBD1|TRBV2
CASNWGTGAATGELFF
TGTGCCAGCAATTGGGGGACAGGGGCGGCCACCGGGGAGCTGTTTTTT
>.|TRBJ1-6|.|TRBV28
CASSPLAGESFSPLHF
TGTGCCAGCAGTCCCTTAGCGGGGGAGAGTTTTTCACCCCTCCACTTT
>.|TRBJ2-7|TRBD1|TRBV6-1
CASSEFLGDREDEQYF
TGTGCCAGCAGTGAATTTCTGGGTGACAGGGAAGACGAGCAGTACTTC
>.|TRBJ2-7|TRBD1|TRBV28
CASRMDRGQYEQYF
TGTGCCAGCAGGATGGACAGGGGACAGTACGAGCAGTACTTC
>.|TRBJ2-1|.|TRBV4-2
CASSQKASSYNEQFF
TGTGCCAGCAGCCAAAAAGCGAGCTCCTACAATGAGCAGTTCTTC